This T cell receptor (beta chain) was sequenced for a study of OX40 agonist ivuxolimab in advanced cancers. About the study: Partial responses were seen in three patients, one with hepatocellular carcinoma and two with cutaneous melanoma.

The assay was immunoSEQ multiplex PCR, and TCRdb's table has in-frame clones only and misses some. Among 75,000 to 95,000 clones listed, around 87% were seen once. The CDR3 runs to 15 residues. Germline CDR1 MRHNA, CDR2 SNTAGT. Trimming took off 2 bases at V and 1 base at J, with 11 bases between the two ends. This receptor was taken from an adult with an advanced solid tumor such as melanoma, head and neck, liver or kidney cancer. The specimen comprised CD4+ or CD8+ T cells sorted from blood, sampled in a trial of the OX40 agonist ivuxolimab. V gene TRBV6-4 combines with J gene TRBJ1-1; a possible D gene is TRBD1 (5 bases). The CDR3 here is CASSDGSGPNTEAFF. In DNA, the CDR3 is TGTGCCAGCAGTGACGGTTCGGGACCGAACACTGAAGCTTTCTTT.